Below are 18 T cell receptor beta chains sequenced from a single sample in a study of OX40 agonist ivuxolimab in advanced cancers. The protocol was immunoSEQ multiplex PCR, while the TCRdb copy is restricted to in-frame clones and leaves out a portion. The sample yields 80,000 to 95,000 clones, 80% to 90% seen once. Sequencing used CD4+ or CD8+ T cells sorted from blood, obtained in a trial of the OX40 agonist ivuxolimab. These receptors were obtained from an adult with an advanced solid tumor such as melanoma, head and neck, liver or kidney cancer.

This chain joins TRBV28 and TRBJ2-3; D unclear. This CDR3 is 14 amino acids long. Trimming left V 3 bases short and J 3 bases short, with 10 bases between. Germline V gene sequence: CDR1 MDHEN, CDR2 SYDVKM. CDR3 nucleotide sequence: TGTGCCAGCAGTTTGAGACTTGGGACAGATACGCAGTATTTT. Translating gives CASSLRLGTDTQYF.

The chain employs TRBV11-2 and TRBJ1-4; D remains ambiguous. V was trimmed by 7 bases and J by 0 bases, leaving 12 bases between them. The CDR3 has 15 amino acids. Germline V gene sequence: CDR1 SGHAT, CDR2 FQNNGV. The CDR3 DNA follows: TGTGCCAGCACCCGGATTGGTTCAACTAATGAAAAACTGTTTTTT. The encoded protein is CASTRIGSTNEKLFF.

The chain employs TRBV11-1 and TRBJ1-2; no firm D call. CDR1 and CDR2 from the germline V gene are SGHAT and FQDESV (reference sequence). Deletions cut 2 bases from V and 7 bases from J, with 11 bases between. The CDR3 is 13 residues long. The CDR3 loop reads CASSLPEIGGYTF. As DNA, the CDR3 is TGTGCCAGCAGCTTACCTGAAATTGGTGGCTACACCTTC.

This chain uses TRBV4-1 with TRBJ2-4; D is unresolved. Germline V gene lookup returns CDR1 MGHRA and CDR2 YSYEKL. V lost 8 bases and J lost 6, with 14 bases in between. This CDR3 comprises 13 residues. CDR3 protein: CASSDGQVNIQYF. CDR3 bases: TGCGCCAGCTCAGACGGTCAGGTAAACATTCAGTACTTC.

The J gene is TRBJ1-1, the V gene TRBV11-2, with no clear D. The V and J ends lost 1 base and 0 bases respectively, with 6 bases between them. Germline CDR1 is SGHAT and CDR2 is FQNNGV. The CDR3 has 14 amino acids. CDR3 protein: CASSLGLLNTEAFF. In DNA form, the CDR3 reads TGTGCCAGCAGCTTAGGACTCTTGAACACTGAAGCTTTCTTT.

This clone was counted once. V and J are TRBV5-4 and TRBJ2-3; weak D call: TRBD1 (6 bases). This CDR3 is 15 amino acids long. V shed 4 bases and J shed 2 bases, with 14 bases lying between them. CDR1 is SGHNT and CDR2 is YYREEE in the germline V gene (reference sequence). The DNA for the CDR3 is TGTGCCAGCAGCGCCGGGACACCAAACACAGATACGCAGTATTTT. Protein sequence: CASSAGTPNTDTQYF.

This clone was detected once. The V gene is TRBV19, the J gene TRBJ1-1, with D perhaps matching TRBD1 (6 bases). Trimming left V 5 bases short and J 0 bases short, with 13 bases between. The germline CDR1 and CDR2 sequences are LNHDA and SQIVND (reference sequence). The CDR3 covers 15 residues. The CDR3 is CASSSERTVNTEAFF. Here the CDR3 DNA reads TGTGCCAGTAGTTCGGAAAGGACAGTGAACACTGAAGCTTTCTTT. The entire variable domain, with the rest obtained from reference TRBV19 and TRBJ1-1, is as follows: DGGITQSPKYLFRKEGQNVTLSCEQNLNHDAMYWYRQDPGQGLRLIYYSQIVNDFQKGDIAEGYSVSREKKESFPLTVTSAQKNPTAFYLCASSSERTVNTEAFFGQGTRLTVV.

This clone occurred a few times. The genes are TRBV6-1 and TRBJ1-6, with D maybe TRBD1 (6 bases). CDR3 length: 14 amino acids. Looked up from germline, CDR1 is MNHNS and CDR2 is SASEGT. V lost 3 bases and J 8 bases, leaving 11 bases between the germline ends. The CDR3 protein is CASSDREGDSPLHF. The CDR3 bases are TGTGCCAGCAGTGACAGGGAGGGGGATTCACCCCTCCACTTT.

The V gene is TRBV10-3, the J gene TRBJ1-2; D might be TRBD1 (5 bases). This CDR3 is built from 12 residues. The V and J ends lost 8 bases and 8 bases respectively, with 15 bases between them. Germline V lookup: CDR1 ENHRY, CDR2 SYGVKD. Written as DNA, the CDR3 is TGTGCCATCGATGAGGGGCAGAAGGGCTACACCTTC. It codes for CAIDEGQKGYTF.

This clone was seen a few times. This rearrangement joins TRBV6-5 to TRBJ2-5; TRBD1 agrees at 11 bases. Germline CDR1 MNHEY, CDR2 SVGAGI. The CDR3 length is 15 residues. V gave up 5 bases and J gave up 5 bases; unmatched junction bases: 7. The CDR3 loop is CASSRTGGWEETQYF. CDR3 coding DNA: TGTGCCAGCAGTAGGACAGGGGGCTGGGAGGAGACCCAGTACTTC.

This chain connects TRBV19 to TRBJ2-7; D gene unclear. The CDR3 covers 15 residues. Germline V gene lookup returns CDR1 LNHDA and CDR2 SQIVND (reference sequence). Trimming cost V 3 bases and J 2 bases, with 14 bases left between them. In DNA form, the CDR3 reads TGTGCCAGTAGTATCGATGGTAGCCGACCCTACGAGCAGTACTTC. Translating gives CASSIDGSRPYEQYF.

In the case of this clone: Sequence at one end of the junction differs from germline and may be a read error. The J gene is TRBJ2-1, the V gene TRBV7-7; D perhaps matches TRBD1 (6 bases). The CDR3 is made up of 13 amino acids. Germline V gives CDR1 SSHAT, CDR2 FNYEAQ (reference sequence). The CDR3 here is CASSLVIGGEQFF. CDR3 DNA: TGTGCTAGCAGCTTAGTGATAGGGGGTGAGCAGTTCTTC. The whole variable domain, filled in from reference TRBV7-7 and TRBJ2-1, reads GAGVSQSPRYKVTKRGQDVTLRCDPISSHATLYWYQQALGQGPEFLTYFNYEAQPDKSGLPSDRFSAERPEGSISTLTIQRTEQRDSAMYRCASSLVIGGEQFFGPGTRLTVL.

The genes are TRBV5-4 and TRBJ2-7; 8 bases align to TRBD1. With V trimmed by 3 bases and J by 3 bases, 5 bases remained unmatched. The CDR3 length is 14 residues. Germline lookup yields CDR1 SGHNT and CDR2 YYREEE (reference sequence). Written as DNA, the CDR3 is TGTGCCAGCAGCTCCCGGGACAGGAGCTACGAGCAGTACTTC. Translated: CASSSRDRSYEQYF.

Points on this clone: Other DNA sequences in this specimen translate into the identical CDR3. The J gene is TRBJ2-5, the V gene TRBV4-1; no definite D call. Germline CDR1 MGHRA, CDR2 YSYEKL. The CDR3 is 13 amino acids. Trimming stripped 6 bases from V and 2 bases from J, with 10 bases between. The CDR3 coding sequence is TGCGCCAGCAGTTTACTGATTCAAGAGACCCAGTACTTC. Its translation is CASSLLIQETQYF.

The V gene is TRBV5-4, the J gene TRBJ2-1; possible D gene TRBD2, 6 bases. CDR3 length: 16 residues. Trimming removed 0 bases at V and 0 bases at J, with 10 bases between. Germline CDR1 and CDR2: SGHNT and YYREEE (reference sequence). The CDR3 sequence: CASSLGRGDSYNEQFF. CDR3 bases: TGTGCCAGCAGCTTGGGCCGCGGGGACTCCTACAATGAGCAGTTCTTC.

CDR3 protein: CSVEMDRGGETQYF. As DNA, the CDR3 is TGCAGCGTTGAAATGGACAGGGGGGGTGAGACCCAGTACTTC. The rearrangement uses TRBV29-1 and TRBJ2-5, with 10 nucleotides matching TRBD1. The CDR3 has 14 residues. CDR1 and CDR2 from the germline V gene are SQVTM and ANQGSEA. Losses at the gene ends were 2 bases for V and 5 bases for J; bases not matched to a gene: 5.

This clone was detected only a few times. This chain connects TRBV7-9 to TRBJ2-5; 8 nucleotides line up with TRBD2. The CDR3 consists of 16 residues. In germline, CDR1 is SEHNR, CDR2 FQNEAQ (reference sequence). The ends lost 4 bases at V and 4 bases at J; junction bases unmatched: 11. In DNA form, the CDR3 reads TGTGCCAGCAGCTCACCCCGGGGGGGCCGGGGAGAGACCCAGTACTTC. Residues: CASSSPRGGRGETQYF.

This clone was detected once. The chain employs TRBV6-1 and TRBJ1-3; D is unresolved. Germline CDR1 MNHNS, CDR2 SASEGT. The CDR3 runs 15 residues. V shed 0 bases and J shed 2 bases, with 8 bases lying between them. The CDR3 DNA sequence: TGTGCCAGCAGTGAAGCGACGAGGCCTGGAAACACCATATATTTT. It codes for CASSEATRPGNTIYF.